Following are 8 T cell receptor beta chains from one sample sequenced in a study of OX40 agonist ivuxolimab in advanced cancers. The assay was immunoSEQ multiplex PCR, and TCRdb's table has in-frame clones only and misses some. The sample records roughly 80,000 clones, about 94% being singletons. Sequenced here: CD4+ or CD8+ T cells sorted from blood, sampled in a trial of the OX40 agonist ivuxolimab. These TCRs come from an adult with an advanced solid tumor such as melanoma, head and neck, liver or kidney cancer.

The chain uses TRBV29-1 and TRBJ2-1; TRBD2 matches 7 bases. With V trimmed by 4 bases and J by 6 bases, 3 bases remained unmatched. The CDR3 consists of 12 residues. The germline V gene encodes CDR1 SQVTM and CDR2 ANQGSEA. The DNA for the CDR3 is TGCAGCGTTGTTTCTAGCGGCAATGAGCAGTTCTTC. Protein product: CSVVSSGNEQFF.

The count of this clone is one. The chain uses TRBV2 and TRBJ2-2; 8 nucleotides align to TRBD1. Germline CDR1 is SNHLY and CDR2 is FYNNEI. This CDR3 region has 16 residues. V lost 8 bases to trimming and J lost 1 base; unmatched junction nucleotides: 9. The DNA of the CDR3 is TGTGCCAGCCATTTCCTACAGGGGGGGAACACCGGGGAGCTGTTTTTT. Amino acid sequence: CASHFLQGGNTGELFF. Looking up the rest from reference TRBV2 and TRBJ2-2 gives the full variable domain: EPEVTQTPSHQVTQMGQEVILRCVPISNHLYFYWYRQILGQKVEFLVSFYNNEISEKSEIFDDQFSVERPDGSNFTLKIRSTKLEDSAMYFCASHFLQGGNTGELFFGEGSRLTVL.

This clone was detected a few times. V gene TRBV9 combines with J gene TRBJ1-1; D gene ambiguous. The germline gives CDR1 SGDLS, CDR2 YYNGEE. Trimming left V 0 bases short and J 1 base short, with 4 bases between. There are 13 residues in the CDR3. The chain's CDR3 is CASSVEGNTEAFF. Written as DNA, the CDR3 is TGTGCCAGCAGCGTAGAGGGGAACACTGAAGCTTTCTTT.

V gene TRBV13 combines with J gene TRBJ1-2; 8 positions match TRBD1. This CDR3 region has 15 residues. V gave up 0 bases and J gave up 4 bases; unmatched junction bases: 4. Germline V gene sequence: CDR1 PRHDT, CDR2 FYEKMQ (reference sequence). As DNA, the CDR3 is TGTGCCAGCAGCTTAGGGCGACAGGGGTTCTATGGCTACACCTTC. Encoded protein: CASSLGRQGFYGYTF.

The chain combines TRBV27 with TRBJ2-2; no clear D gene. The length of the CDR3 is 12 residues. Trimming removed 5 bases from V and 6 bases from J, with 7 bases in between. Germline CDR1 is MNHEY and CDR2 is SMNVEV (reference sequence). The CDR3 loop reads CASSPRSGELFF. The CDR3 DNA is TGTGCCAGCAGTCCGCGGTCCGGGGAGCTGTTTTTT.

V gene TRBV19 combines with J gene TRBJ2-7; 7 bases align to TRBD1. V gave up 5 bases and J gave up 2 bases; unmatched junction bases: 6. CDR3 length: 14 residues. Germline V gene lookup returns CDR1 LNHDA and CDR2 SQIVND (reference sequence). The CDR3 sequence is CASSVRTGTYEQYF. As DNA, the CDR3 is TGTGCCAGTAGTGTCCGGACAGGTACCTACGAGCAGTACTTC. Using reference TRBV19 and TRBJ2-7 for the parts outside the CDR3, the full variable domain is DGGITQSPKYLFRKEGQNVTLSCEQNLNHDAMYWYRQDPGQGLRLIYYSQIVNDFQKGDIAEGYSVSREKKESFPLTVTSAQKNPTAFYLCASSVRTGTYEQYFGPGTRLTVT.

The chain recombines TRBV19 with TRBJ2-3; no firm D call. The germline V gene has CDR1 LNHDA and CDR2 SQIVND (reference sequence). The V end lost 5 bases, the J end lost 7 bases, and 13 bases lay between the germline ends. This CDR3 has 13 residues. CDR3 protein: CASSHLKGNTQYF. DNA of the CDR3: TGTGCCAGTAGTCACTTAAAGGGAAATACGCAGTATTTT.

The CDR3 nucleotides are TGTGCCAGCAGAAGGGACAATGAGCAGTTCTTC. Translating gives CASRRDNEQFF. The rearrangement joins TRBV2 to TRBJ2-1; unclear D gene. The V gene lost 6 bases and the J gene lost 5 bases, with 5 bases spanning the gap. This CDR3 is built from 11 residues. The V gene's germline CDR1 is SNHLY and CDR2 FYNNEI. Drawing the rest from reference TRBV2 and TRBJ2-1, the complete variable domain is EPEVTQTPSHQVTQMGQEVILRCVPISNHLYFYWYRQILGQKVEFLVSFYNNEISEKSEIFDDQFSVERPDGSNFTLKIRSTKLEDSAMYFCASRRDNEQFFGPGTRLTVL.